This paragraph reports one TCR beta chain. V lost 6 bases and J lost 6, with 12 bases in between. Germline CDR1 and CDR2: SGHTA and FQGNSA. This CDR3 is built from 13 residues. The data stem from a study of blood T cell repertoires in COVID-19. Study-wide context: Material from acute and convalescent COVID-19 was sourced from the United States, Italy and Spain. The cDNA or gDNA used as material had been derived from T cells, B-cell-depleted T cells, or PBMCs.

Participants reported their clinical history, and cohort assignment relied on those reports. Symptom resolution, clearance, or two negative PCRs marked the recovered donors of Cohort 3. Using immunoSEQ multiplex PCR, the repertoire was profiled, and TCRdb retains in-frame clones only, with some absent. The sample has some 50,000 clones; around 87% are singletons. The sequenced material came from PBMCs or T cells enriched from blood (not recorded which). The V call is TRBV7-2, the J call TRBJ1-5, with D maybe TRBD1 (5 bases). This TCR was sampled from a woman between 50 and 59 years old who had recovered from COVID-19. CDR3 amino acids: CASSRRRGQPQHF. CDR3 coding DNA: TGTGCCAGCAGTCGCCGGAGGGGTCAGCCCCAGCATTTT.